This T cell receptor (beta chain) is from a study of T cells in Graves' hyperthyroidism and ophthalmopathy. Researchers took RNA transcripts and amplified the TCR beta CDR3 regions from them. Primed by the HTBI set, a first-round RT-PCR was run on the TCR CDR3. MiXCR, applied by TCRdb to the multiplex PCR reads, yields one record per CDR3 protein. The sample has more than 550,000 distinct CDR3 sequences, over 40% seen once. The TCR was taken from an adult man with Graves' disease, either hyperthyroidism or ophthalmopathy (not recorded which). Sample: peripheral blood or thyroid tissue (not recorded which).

As DNA, the CDR3 is TGTGCCAGCAGCCGCCGTGCGGGTGGATGGGAGACCCAGTACTTC. Translating it yields CASSRRAGGWETQYF. The rearrangement uses TRBV7-3 and TRBJ2-5; a possible D gene is TRBD2 (5 bases). Trimming stripped 5 bases from V and 5 bases from J, with 18 bases between. This CDR3 region has 15 residues. The V gene's germline CDR1 is SGHTA and CDR2 FQGTGA.